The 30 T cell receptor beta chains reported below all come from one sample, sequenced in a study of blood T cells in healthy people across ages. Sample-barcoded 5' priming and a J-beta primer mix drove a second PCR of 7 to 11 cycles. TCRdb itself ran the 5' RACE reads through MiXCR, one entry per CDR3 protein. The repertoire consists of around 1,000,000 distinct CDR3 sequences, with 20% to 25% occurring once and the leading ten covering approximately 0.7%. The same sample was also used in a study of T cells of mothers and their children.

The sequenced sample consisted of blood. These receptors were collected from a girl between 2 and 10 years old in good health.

CDR3 amino acids: CASSYRAADQETQYF. The CDR3 region has the DNA TGCGCCAGCAGCTATCGAGCAGCGGATCAAGAGACCCAGTACTTC. The rearrangement uses TRBV5-1 and TRBJ2-5; D possibly corresponds to TRBD2 (5 bases). V was pared by 3 bases and J by 2 bases, with 14 bases between. The CDR3 length is 15 residues. Germline V CDR1 and CDR2: SGHRS, YFSETQ. Together with reference TRBV5-1 and TRBJ2-5, the CDR3 gives the full variable domain: KAGVTQTPRYLIKTRGQQVTLSCSPISGHRSVSWYQQTPGQGLQFLFEYFSETQRNKGNFPGRFSGRQFSNSRSEMNVSTLELGDSALYLCASSYRAADQETQYFGPGTRLLVL.

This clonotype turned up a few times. Here the CDR3 reads CASSLLYTDTQYF. The CDR3, as DNA: TGTGCCAGCAGCTTACTCTACACAGATACGCAGTATTTT. This chain joins TRBV7-3 and TRBJ2-3; D remains ambiguous. Looked up from germline, CDR1 is SGHTA and CDR2 is FQGTGA. The CDR3 contains 13 residues. V was cut by 2 bases and J by 2 bases, with 5 bases left in between.

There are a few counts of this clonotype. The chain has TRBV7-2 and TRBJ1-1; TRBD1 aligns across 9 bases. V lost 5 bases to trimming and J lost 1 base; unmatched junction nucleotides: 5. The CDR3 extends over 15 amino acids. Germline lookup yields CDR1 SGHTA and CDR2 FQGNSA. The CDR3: CASSVKTGGNTEAFF. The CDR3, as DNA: TGTGCCAGCAGCGTCAAGACAGGGGGGAACACTGAAGCTTTCTTT.

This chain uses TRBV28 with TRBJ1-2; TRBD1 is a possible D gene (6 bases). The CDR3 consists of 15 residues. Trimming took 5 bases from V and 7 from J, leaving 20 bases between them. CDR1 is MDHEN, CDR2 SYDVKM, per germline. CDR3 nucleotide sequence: TGTGCCAGCAGTGACGGACAGTGGAATTTCGGTGGCTACACCTTC. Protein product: CASSDGQWNFGGYTF.

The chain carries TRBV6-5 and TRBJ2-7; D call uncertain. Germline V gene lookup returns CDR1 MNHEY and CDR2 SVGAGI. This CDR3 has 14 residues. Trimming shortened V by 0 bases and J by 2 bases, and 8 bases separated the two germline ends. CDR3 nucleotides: TGTGCCAGCAGTTACTCGTTTCAACCCTACGAGCAGTACTTC. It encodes CASSYSFQPYEQYF.

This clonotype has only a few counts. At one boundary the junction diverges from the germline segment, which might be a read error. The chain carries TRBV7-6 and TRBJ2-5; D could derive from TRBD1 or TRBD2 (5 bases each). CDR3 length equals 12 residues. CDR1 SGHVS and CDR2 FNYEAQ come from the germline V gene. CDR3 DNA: TGTGCCAGCAGCTTAGGTCCAGGGACGGAGTTCTTC. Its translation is CASSLGPGTEFF.

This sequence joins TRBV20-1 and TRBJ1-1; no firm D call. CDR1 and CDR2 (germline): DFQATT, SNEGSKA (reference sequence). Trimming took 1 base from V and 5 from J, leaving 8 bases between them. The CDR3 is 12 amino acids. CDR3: CSARVPGTEAFF. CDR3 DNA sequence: TGCAGTGCTAGAGTGCCCGGGACTGAAGCTTTCTTT.

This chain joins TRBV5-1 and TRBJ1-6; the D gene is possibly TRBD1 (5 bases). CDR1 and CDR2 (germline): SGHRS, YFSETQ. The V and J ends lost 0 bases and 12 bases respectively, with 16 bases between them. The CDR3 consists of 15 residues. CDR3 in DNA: TGCGCCAGCAGCTTGGGGGACGACGGCCTCCGACCCCTCCACTTT. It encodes CASSLGDDGLRPLHF.

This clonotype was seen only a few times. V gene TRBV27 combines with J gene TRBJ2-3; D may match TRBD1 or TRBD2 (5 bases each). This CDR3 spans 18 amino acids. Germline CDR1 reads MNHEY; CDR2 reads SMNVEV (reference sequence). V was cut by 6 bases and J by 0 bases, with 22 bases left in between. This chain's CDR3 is CASSQTAGTESSTDTQYF. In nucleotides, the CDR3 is TGTGCCAGCAGCCAAACCGCAGGGACCGAATCTAGCACAGATACGCAGTATTTT.

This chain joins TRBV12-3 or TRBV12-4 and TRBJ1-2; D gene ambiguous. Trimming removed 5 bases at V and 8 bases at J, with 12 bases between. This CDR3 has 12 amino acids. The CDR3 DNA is TGTGCCAGCAGTCCGACGTTCTTCGGCTACACCTTC. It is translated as CASSPTFFGYTF.

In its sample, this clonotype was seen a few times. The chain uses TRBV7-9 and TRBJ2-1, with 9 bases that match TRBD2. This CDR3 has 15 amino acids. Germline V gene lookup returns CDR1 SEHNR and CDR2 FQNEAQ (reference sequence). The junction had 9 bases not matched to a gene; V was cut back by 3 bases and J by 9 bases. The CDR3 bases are TGTGCCAGCAGCTTTGACGCGGGGGGGTTATTTGAGCAGTTCTTC. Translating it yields CASSFDAGGLFEQFF.

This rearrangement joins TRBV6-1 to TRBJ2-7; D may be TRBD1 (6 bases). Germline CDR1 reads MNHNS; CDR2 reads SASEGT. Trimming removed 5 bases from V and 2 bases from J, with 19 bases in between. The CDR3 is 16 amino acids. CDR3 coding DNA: TGTGCCAGCAGTACCCAGACAGGCCTTGGACCCTACGAGCAGTACTTC. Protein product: CASSTQTGLGPYEQYF.

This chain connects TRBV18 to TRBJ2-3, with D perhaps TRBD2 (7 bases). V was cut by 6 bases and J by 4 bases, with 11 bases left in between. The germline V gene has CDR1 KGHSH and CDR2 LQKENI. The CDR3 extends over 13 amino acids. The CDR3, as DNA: TGTGCCAGCTCGGGGGGGCCCTCAGATACGCAGTATTTT. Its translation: CASSGGPSDTQYF.

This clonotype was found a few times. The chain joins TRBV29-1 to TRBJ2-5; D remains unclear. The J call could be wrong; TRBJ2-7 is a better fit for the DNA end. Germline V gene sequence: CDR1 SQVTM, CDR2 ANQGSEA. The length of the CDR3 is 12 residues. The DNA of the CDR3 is TGCAGCTACACGACTGGATCCTACGAGCAGTACTTC. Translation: CSYTTGSYEQYF.

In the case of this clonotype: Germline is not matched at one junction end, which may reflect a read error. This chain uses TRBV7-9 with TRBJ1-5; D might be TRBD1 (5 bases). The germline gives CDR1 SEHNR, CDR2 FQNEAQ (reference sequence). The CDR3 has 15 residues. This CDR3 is CASSRSGLGNQPRHF. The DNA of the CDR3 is TGTGCCAGCAGCCGTTCAGGGCTGGGCAATCAGCCCCGGCATTTT.

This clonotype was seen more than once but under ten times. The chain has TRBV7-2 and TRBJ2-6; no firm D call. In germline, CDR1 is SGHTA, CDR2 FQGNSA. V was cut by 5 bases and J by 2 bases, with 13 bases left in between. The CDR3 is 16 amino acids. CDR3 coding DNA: TGTGCCAGCAGCGCCGGAAACTCTGCTGGGGCCAACGTCCTGACTTTC. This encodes CASSAGNSAGANVLTF.

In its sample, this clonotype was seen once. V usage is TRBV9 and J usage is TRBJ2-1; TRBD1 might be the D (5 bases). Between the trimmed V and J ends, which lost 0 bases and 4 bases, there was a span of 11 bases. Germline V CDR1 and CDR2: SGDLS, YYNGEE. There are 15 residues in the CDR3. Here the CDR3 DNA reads TGTGCCAGCAGCGTAGAGACCGCAGGGTACAATGAGCAGTTCTTC. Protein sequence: CASSVETAGYNEQFF.

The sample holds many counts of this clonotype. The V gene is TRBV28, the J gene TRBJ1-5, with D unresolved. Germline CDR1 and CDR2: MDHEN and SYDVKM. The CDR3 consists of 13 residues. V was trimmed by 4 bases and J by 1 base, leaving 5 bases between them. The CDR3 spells CASSSRSNQPQHF. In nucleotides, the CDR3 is TGTGCCAGCAGTTCGAGGAGCAATCAGCCCCAGCATTTT.

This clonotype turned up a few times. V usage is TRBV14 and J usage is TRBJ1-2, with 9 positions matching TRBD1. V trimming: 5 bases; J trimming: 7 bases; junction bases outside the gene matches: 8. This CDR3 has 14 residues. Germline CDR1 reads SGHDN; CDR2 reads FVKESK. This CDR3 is CASSFPGQGSGYTF. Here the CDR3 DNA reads TGTGCCAGCAGCTTTCCGGGACAGGGATCTGGCTACACCTTC.

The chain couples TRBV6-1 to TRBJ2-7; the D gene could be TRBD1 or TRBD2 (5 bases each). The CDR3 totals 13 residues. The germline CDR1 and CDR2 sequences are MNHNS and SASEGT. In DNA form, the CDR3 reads TGTGCGACCACCTTACGGGGCCCCTACGAGCAGTACTTC. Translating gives CATTLRGPYEQYF.

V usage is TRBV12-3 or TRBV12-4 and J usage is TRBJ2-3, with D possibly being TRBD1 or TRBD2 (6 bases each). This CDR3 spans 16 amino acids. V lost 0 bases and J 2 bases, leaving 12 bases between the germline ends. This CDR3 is CASSLAGGLFTDTQYF. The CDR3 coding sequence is TGTGCCAGCAGTTTAGCGGGGGGCCTGTTCACAGATACGCAGTATTTT.

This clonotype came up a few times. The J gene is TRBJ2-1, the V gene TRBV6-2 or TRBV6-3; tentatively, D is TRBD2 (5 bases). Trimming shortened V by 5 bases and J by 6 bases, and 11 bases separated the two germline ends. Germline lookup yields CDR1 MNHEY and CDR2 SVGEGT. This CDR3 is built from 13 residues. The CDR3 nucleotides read TGTGCCAGCAGTACTACTAGTTTCAATGAGCAGTTCTTC. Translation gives CASSTTSFNEQFF.

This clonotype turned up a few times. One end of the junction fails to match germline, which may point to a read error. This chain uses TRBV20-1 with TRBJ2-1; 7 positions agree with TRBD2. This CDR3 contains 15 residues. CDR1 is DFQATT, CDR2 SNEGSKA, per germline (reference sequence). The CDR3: CSARGDYLSYNEQLF. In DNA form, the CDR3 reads TGCAGTGCTAGGGGGGACTATCTTTCCTACAATGAGCAGCTCTTC.

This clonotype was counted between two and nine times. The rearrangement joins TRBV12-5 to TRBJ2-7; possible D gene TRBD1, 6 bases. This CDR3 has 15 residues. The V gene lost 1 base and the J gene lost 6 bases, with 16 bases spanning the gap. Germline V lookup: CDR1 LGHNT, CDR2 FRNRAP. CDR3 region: CASGLGYGQTSEQYF. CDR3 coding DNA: TGTGCTAGTGGTTTGGGGTACGGACAGACAAGCGAGCAGTACTTC.

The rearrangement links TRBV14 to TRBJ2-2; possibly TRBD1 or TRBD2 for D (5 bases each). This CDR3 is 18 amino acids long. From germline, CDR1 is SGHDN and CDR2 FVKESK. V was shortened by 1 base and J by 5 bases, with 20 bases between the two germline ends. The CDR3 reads CASSQAGILDSQTGELFF. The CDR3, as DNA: TGTGCCAGCAGCCAAGCGGGAATTTTAGACAGTCAGACCGGGGAGCTGTTTTTT. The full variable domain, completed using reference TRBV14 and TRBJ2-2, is EAGVTQFPSHSVIEKGQTVTLRCDPISGHDNLYWYRRVMGKEIKFLLHFVKESKQDESGMPNNRFLAERTGGTYSTLKVQPAELEDSGVYFCASSQAGILDSQTGELFFGEGSRLTVL.

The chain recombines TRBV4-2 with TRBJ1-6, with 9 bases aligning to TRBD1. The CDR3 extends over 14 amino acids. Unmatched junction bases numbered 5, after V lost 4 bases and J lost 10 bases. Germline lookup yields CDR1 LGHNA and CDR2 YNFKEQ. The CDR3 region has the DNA TGTGCCAGCAGCCGGGACAGGGAAAAGTCACCCCTCCACTTT. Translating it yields CASSRDREKSPLHF.

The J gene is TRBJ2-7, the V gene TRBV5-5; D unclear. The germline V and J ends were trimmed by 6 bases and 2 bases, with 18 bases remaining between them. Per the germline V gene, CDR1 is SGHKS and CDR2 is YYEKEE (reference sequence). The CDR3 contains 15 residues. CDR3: CASTLALGFPYEQYF. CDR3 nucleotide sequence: TGTGCCAGCACCTTAGCTTTAGGGTTCCCCTACGAGCAGTACTTC.

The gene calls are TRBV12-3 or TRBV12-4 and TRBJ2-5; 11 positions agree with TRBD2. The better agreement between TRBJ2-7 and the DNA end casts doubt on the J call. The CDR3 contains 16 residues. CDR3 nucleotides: TGTGCCAGCAGTCCTACTAGCGGGGGTTCGTTTGGCGAGCAGTACTTC. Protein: CASSPTSGGSFGEQYF.

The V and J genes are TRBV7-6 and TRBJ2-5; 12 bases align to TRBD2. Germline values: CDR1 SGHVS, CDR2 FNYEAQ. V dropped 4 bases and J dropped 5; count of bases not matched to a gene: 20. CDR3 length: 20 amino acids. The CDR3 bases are TGTGCCAGCAGCTCGGCGGGAGAGGCTAGCGGGAGGGTATTGGGGGAGACCCAGTACTTC. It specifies CASSSAGEASGRVLGETQYF.

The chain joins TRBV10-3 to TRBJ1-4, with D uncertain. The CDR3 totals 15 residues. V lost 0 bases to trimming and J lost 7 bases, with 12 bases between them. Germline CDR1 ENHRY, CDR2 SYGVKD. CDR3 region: CAISESSVYSEKLFF. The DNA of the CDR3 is TGTGCCATCAGTGAGTCGTCAGTTTACTCTGAAAAACTGTTTTTT.